These T cell receptor beta chains were read from a single sample in a study of blood T cell repertoires in COVID-19. Data came from immunoSEQ multiplex PCR; TCRdb stores just in-frame clones and leaves some out. The data contain tens of thousands of clones, approximately 86% of them singletons. The sample taken for sequencing was peripheral blood. The receptors shown here come from a human donor in a cohort sampled during active COVID-19. Both conserved end residues are part of each CDR3. D genes are given only for firm matches. Size is stated for part of the rows, as once, few or many counts, or as a class when the clone is expanded.

j_call,v_call,d_call,clone_size,cdr3_aa,cdr3_nt
TRBJ1-3,TRBV12-3/TRBV12-4,NA,NA,CATKRGGDTIYF,TGTGCCACCAAACGAGGGGGGGACACCATATATTTT
TRBJ1-4,TRBV19,TRBD1,NA,CASSRQGEGEKLFF,TGTGCCAGTAGTCGACAGGGCGAAGGGGAAAAACTGTTTTTT
TRBJ2-4,TRBV7-9,NA,few,CASSLVGGAKNIQYF,TGTGCCAGCAGCTTAGTAGGGGGAGCCAAAAACATTCAGTACTTC
TRBJ2-3,TRBV7-2,NA,NA,CASSLARDPSTDTQYF,TGTGCCAGCAGCTTAGCGCGGGACCCTAGCACAGATACGCAGTATTTT
TRBJ2-1,TRBV29-1,TRBD1,NA,CSVERDRATNEQFF,TGCAGCGTTGAAAGGGACAGGGCTACCAATGAGCAGTTCTTC
TRBJ1-4,TRBV18,NA,NA,CASLRGTNEKLFF,TGTGCCAGCCTCAGGGGAACTAATGAAAAACTGTTTTTT
TRBJ1-1,TRBV28,TRBD1,NA,CASSLSWRQGANQLNTEAFF,TGTGCCAGCAGTTTATCGTGGAGACAGGGGGCGAATCAATTGAACACTGAAGCTTTCTTT
TRBJ2-7,TRBV12-3/TRBV12-4,TRBD1,NA,CASSLGQGREQYF,TGTGCCAGCAGTTTAGGACAGGGTCGGGAGCAGTACTTC
TRBJ2-7,TRBV7-9,NA,NA,CATGSWYEQYF,TGTGCCACCGGGTCTTGGTACGAGCAGTACTTC
TRBJ2-1,TRBV5-1,NA,NA,CASSLDQGWSYNEQFF,TGCGCCAGCAGCTTGGACCAGGGTTGGTCCTACAATGAGCAGTTCTTC
TRBJ2-3,TRBV18,NA,NA,CASSGYGLGTDTQYF,TGTGCCAGCTCGGGCTATGGGCTCGGCACAGATACGCAGTATTTT
TRBJ2-5,TRBV20-1,TRBD2,NA,CSASLAGAGPETQYF,TGCAGTGCTAGTTTGGCGGGAGCGGGGCCAGAGACCCAGTACTTC
TRBJ2-2,TRBV28,TRBD1,NA,CASSLYHWDRGVTGELFF,TGTGCCAGCAGTTTATATCATTGGGACAGGGGAGTGACCGGGGAGCTGTTTTTT
TRBJ1-1,TRBV5-1,NA,NA,CASSLEAGNTEAFF,TGCGCCAGCAGCTTGGAGGCAGGGAACACTGAAGCTTTCTTT
TRBJ1-1,TRBV19,TRBD1,NA,CASSTGQGPSEAFF,TGTGCCAGTAGTACCGGACAGGGACCCTCTGAAGCTTTCTTT
TRBJ1-2,TRBV5-1,NA,NA,CASSPFLRQFINGYTF,TGCGCCAGCAGCCCTTTTCTGAGACAGTTTATTAATGGCTACACCTTC